This T cell receptor (beta chain) was found in a study of shared clonotypes between healthy human individuals. Findings and limits, study-wide: Donor scarcity curtailed the genetic and exposure-history diversity represented herein. Tissues were not sampled, only blood, and their repertoires likely differ.

This clone appeared once. Its target is unknown. Other DNA sequences in the same sample also yield this CDR3. TCRdb keeps only in-frame clones here, not all; method: immunoSEQ multiplex PCR. The table has some 1.4 million clones, roughly 96% seen once. The V end lost 3 bases, the J end lost 3 bases, and 7 bases lay between the germline ends. Germline values: CDR1 WNHNN, CDR2 SYGVQD (reference sequence). This CDR3 is built from 13 residues. The clonotype was recovered from a man aged 25-45 years in good health. The sequenced sample was naive CD4+ T cells sorted from blood. Subset given: CD45RA+ positively selected. This chain joins TRBV10-1 and TRBJ2-3, with D perhaps matching TRBD2 (5 bases). CDR3: CASSEVATDTQYF. The CDR3 nucleotides read TGCGCCAGCAGTGAAGTAGCGACAGATACGCAGTATTTT.